One and the same sample provided the 10 T cell receptor beta chains below, sequenced in a study of OX40 agonist ivuxolimab in advanced cancers. The data were produced by immunoSEQ multiplex PCR, yet TCRdb's version contains in-frame clones alone and is incomplete. Of 42,000 or so clones in the sample, 81% were seen once. The sequences come from CD4+ or CD8+ T cells sorted from blood, collected in a trial of the OX40 agonist ivuxolimab. All receptors derive from an adult with an advanced solid tumor such as melanoma, head and neck, liver or kidney cancer.

The gene calls are TRBV4-1 and TRBJ1-1; a possible D gene is TRBD1 (5 bases). Trimming removed 4 bases at V and 0 bases at J, with 15 bases between. The CDR3 covers 16 residues. Germline values: CDR1 MGHRA, CDR2 YSYEKL. The CDR3 DNA reads as TGCGCCAGCAGCCTAGAGGGGCGAGGCCTGAACACTGAAGCTTTCTTT. Translation: CASSLEGRGLNTEAFF.

V and J are TRBV7-9 and TRBJ2-1; maybe TRBD2 (6 bases). V was clipped by 2 bases and J by 14 bases, with 10 bases between them. The CDR3 sequence is 11 residues long. Germline assignment: CDR1 SEHNR and CDR2 FQNEAQ (reference sequence). CDR3 protein: CASSLYWGEFF. In DNA, the CDR3 is TGTGCCAGCAGCTTATACTGGGGGGAGTTCTTC.

The chain is built from TRBV2 and TRBJ2-7; perhaps TRBD1 as D (6 bases). The CDR3 is 14 residues long. The V end lost 4 bases, the J end lost 4 bases, and 14 bases lay between the germline ends. Germline V lookup: CDR1 SNHLY, CDR2 FYNNEI. CDR3 region: CASSVTGTGYEQYF. The CDR3 nucleotides read TGTGCCAGCAGTGTAACAGGGACGGGTTACGAGCAGTACTTC.

V is TRBV11-1 and J is TRBJ2-1, with TRBD2 matching over 10 bases. CDR3 length equals 19 residues. Unmatched junction bases numbered 10, after V lost 2 bases and J lost 0 bases. From germline, CDR1 is SGHAT and CDR2 FQDESV (reference sequence). The CDR3 sequence: CASSLTGTSGIPSYNEQFF. DNA of the CDR3: TGTGCCAGCAGCTTAACTGGAACTAGCGGGATCCCCTCCTACAATGAGCAGTTCTTC. The variable domain in full, completed from reference TRBV11-1 and TRBJ2-1, reads EAEVAQSPRYKITEKSQAVAFWCDPISGHATLYWYRQILGQGPELLVQFQDESVVDDSQLPKDRFSAERLKGVDSTLKIQPAELGDSAMYLCASSLTGTSGIPSYNEQFFGPGTRLTVL.

The chain joins TRBV6-6 to TRBJ2-3, with D possibly being TRBD1 or TRBD2 (5 bases each). In germline, CDR1 is MNHNY, CDR2 SVGAGI (reference sequence). V was cut by 0 bases and J by 5 bases, with 12 bases left in between. The CDR3 is made up of 15 amino acids. CDR3 DNA: TGTGCCAGCAGTTACTCGGGGCACGGGGTAGATACGCAGTATTTT. Translating gives CASSYSGHGVDTQYF.

This chain connects TRBV6-1 to TRBJ2-7, with D possibly TRBD1 on 6 matching bases. With 0 bases removed from V and 12 bases from J, the gap between germline ends came to 27 bases. The CDR3 runs to 17 residues. Germline CDR1 MNHNS, CDR2 SASEGT. The DNA of the CDR3 is TGTGCCAGCAGTGAAGCGCCACAGGGCCTACCTCAACGTGGGGGGTACTTC. Translated, it gives CASSEAPQGLPQRGGYF.

In this sample, this clone turned up a few times. The V call is TRBV27, the J call TRBJ2-3; 13 nucleotides match TRBD2. The length of the CDR3 is 17 residues. V trimming: 4 bases; J trimming: 5 bases; junction bases outside the gene matches: 9. CDR1 and CDR2 (germline): MNHEY, SMNVEV (reference sequence). In DNA, the CDR3 is TGTGCCAGCAGTTCTACTAGCGGGAGGGCCCCGGGAGATACGCAGTATTTT. Protein: CASSSTSGRAPGDTQYF.

This clone showed up just once. The chain combines TRBV2 with TRBJ2-3, with 7 bases identical to TRBD1. The V gene's germline CDR1 is SNHLY and CDR2 FYNNEI. The CDR3 has 15 amino acids. Losses at the gene ends were 8 bases for V and 5 bases for J; bases not matched to a gene: 13. CDR3 in amino acids: CASEGGQAWEDTQYF. CDR3 in DNA: TGTGCCAGCGAGGGTGGACAGGCATGGGAAGATACGCAGTATTTT. The complete variable domain, with remaining parts taken from reference TRBV2 and TRBJ2-3, reads EPEVTQTPSHQVTQMGQEVILRCVPISNHLYFYWYRQILGQKVEFLVSFYNNEISEKSEIFDDQFSVERPDGSNFTLKIRSTKLEDSAMYFCASEGGQAWEDTQYFGPGTRLTVL.

The sample holds one count of this clone. This chain joins TRBV10-3 and TRBJ1-3; D gene unclear. The CDR3 extends over 16 amino acids. Germline CDR1 reads ENHRY; CDR2 reads SYGVKD. The germline V and J ends were trimmed by 2 bases and 0 bases, with 11 bases remaining between them. This CDR3 is CAISEVTAFSGNTIYF. DNA for the CDR3: TGTGCCATCAGTGAGGTTACAGCCTTCTCTGGAAACACCATATATTTT.

The chain joins TRBV14 to TRBJ1-4; D is perhaps TRBD1 (6 bases). V was cut by 4 bases and J by 5 bases, with 8 bases left in between. Looked up from germline, CDR1 is SGHDN and CDR2 is FVKESK. The CDR3 is made up of 13 amino acids. In nucleotides, the CDR3 is TGTGCCAGCAGCCGGCAGGGGAATGAAAAACTGTTTTTT. Translated, it gives CASSRQGNEKLFF. Full variable domain (missing parts from reference TRBV14 and TRBJ1-4): EAGVTQFPSHSVIEKGQTVTLRCDPISGHDNLYWYRRVMGKEIKFLLHFVKESKQDESGMPNNRFLAERTGGTYSTLKVQPAELEDSGVYFCASSRQGNEKLFFGSGTQLSVL.